This T cell receptor beta chain was identified in a study of blood T cell repertoires in COVID-19 (dated by TCRdb to the early 2020s). For context, the study as a whole: The collaborator samples originated in the United States, Italy and Spain and spanned the acute and convalescent phases of COVID-19. Where HLA class I and class II types were available, the types were taken from metadata supplied by the sample provider, not from assay-based typing. The prospective study material was composed of cDNA or gDNA derived from T cells, B-cell-depleted T cells, or PBMCs. The repertoires were made available in a free public database intended to serve as a resource for research on the immune response to SARS-CoV-2. Samples were obtained from the ongoing ImmuneRACE study (first 160 participants) and from over 1,000 subjects provided by 6 global collaborators. Subjects who had been exposed to COVID-19, were actively infected with it, or had recovered from it provided the deeply sampled blood TCRbeta repertoires that made up the dataset. A de-identified subject ID, COVID-19 status, age in years and sex were almost always included in the sample metadata.

Whole blood was collected in K2EDTA tubes by collaborating institutions according to the institutions' own protocols. For TCRbeta analysis, collaborator samples were shipped as frozen whole blood, as isolated PBMCs, or as DNA extracted from either sample type. Details on this clone: The clone's antigen remains unknown. No base quality values were provided; no much bigger clone lies one nucleotide off.

Points the paper makes about the study in general: Clinical and demographic metadata were provided uncurated, with the amount varying by source and participant.

TCRbeta CDR3 regions were amplified from genomic DNA by means of the immunoSEQ Assay, a bias-controlled multiplex PCR. Processing in the source paper ran as follows. Within the assay, amplification of reference gene primers was used to estimate how many nucleated cells each sample contained. Sequence reads were collapsed and filtered to measure the absolute abundance of every unique TCRbeta CDR3 rearrangement. For each sample, productive Simpson clonality was calculated as the square root of Simpson's diversity index across productive rearrangements. TCRdb stores this immuneACCESS table with in-frame sequences only. Part of the clones is absent; in the studies checked, under half of the shortfall reflects unresolved V genes, and no reason is known for the rest. That table furnishes V, J and clone size, whereas the DNA furnished D and trimming. This sample holds roughly 38,000 clones; roughly nine tenths were observed only once. Under 2.5% of the sample comes from the top ten.

From the cysteine up to the phenylalanine, the CDR3 has a length of 13 residues. Kept here is only the CDR3 DNA, which spans 39 bases and is read in frame from base 1. V has 9 bases trimmed and J has 7 bases trimmed; junction bases matching no gene number 9. The sequencing sample was made of peripheral blood. The clonotype originates from a man between 45 and 60 years old with active COVID-19. Recombination linked TRBV12-3 or TRBV12-4 to TRBJ1-2; 9 nucleotides in the junction match TRBD1. The CDR3 protein: CASSRDRASGYTF. The DNA sequence is given as TGTGCCAGTAGCCGGGACAGGGCTTCTGGCTACACCTTC.